This T cell receptor (beta chain) was identified during a study of blood T cells in healthy people across ages. Study-level results: In these data, TCR beta diversity tracked strongly with naive T cell percentage.

Drawn from each donor were approximately 9.5 milliliters of peripheral blood. RNA extraction gave at least 5 micrograms of total RNA per sample. PCR was performed a second time for roughly 7 to 12 cycles using a sample-barcoded 5' primer and a J-beta primer mix. Every molecule of cDNA carried a tag from a template-switch adaptor with 12 random nucleotides. One entry per CDR3 protein, called by TCRdb with MiXCR from the 5' RACE reads. The sample lists approximately 800,000 distinct CDR3 sequences, roughly 35% seen once, with under 15% in the top ten. Comments on this clonotype: Its antigen is not identified.

The source of this sequence is a man between 18 and 29 years old in good health. Sequenced material: blood.

This CDR3 reads CSVVSEQYF. The CDR3 DNA reads as TGCAGCGTTGTTAGCGAGCAGTACTTC. V gene TRBV29-1 combines with J gene TRBJ2-7; D not certain. Trimming stripped 4 bases from V and 6 bases from J, with 4 bases between. Germline CDR1 SQVTM, CDR2 ANQGSEA. The CDR3 extends over 9 amino acids.